This T cell receptor beta chain stems from a study of T cells in Graves' hyperthyroidism and ophthalmopathy. Study conclusions and caveats: A 13 V-J signature model discriminated ophthalmopathy versus stable hyperthyroidism.

Germline V gene lookup returns CDR1 DFQATT and CDR2 SNEGSKA (reference sequence). With V trimmed by 2 bases and J by 5 bases, 5 bases remained unmatched. The length of the CDR3 is 16 residues. In its sample, this clonotype was seen many times. The antigen is undetermined. Clinical symptoms, serum thyroxine and TRAb, thyroid ultrasound and orbital computed tomography were used for the diagnoses. Using less than 12 ml of fresh peripheral blood, PBMCs were prepared. The CDR3 regions of TCR beta were amplified from RNA transcripts. HTBI primers were the set used in a first-round RT-PCR of the TCR CDR3. One entry per CDR3 protein, called by TCRdb with MiXCR from the multiplex PCR reads. The table has about 500,000 distinct CDR3 sequences, about 15% seen once.

The chain employs TRBV20-1 and TRBJ2-5; 16 bases are a match to TRBD2. The receptor's source is a woman aged 30 to 39 with Graves' ophthalmopathy. The sequencing sample was made of blood. The CDR3 here is CSARPGLAGGPETQYF. In DNA form, the CDR3 reads TGCAGTGCTAGACCGGGACTAGCGGGAGGGCCGGAGACCCAGTACTTC.